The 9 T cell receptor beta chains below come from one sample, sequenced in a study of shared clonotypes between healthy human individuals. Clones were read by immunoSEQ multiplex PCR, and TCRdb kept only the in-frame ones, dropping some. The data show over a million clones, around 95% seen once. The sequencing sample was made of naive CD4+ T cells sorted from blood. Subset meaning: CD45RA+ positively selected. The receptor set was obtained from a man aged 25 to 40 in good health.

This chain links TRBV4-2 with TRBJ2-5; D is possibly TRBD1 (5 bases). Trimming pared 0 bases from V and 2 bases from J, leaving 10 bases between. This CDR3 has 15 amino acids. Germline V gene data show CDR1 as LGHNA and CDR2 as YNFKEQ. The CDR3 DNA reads TGTGCCAGCAGCCAAGATGGGTCAGGGCAAGAGACCCAGTACTTC. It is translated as CASSQDGSGQETQYF.

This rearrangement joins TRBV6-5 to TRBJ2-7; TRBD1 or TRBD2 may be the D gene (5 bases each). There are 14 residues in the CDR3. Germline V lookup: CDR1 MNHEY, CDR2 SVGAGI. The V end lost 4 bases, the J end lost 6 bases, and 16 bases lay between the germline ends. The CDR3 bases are TGTGCCAGCAGTTTGGGACGCGGTCCGGGCGAGCAGTACTTC. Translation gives CASSLGRGPGEQYF.

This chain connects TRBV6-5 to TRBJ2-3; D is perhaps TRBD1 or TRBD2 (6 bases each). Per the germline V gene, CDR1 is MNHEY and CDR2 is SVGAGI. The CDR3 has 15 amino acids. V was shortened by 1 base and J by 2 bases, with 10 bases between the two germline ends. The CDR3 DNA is TGTGCCAGCAGTTACTTAGGGGGGTACACAGATACGCAGTATTTT. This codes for CASSYLGGYTDTQYF.

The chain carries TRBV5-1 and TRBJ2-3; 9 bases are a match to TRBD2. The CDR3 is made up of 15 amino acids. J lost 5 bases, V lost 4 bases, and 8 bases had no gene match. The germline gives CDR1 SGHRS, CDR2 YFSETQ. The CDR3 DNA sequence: TGCGCCAGCAGCCGGACTAGCGTCTCACAAGATACGCAGTATTTT. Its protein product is CASSRTSVSQDTQYF.

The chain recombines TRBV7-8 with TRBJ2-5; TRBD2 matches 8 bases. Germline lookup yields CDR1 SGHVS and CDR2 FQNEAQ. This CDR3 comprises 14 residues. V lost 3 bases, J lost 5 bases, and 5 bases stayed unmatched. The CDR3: CASSLSRGGETQYF. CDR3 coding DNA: TGTGCCAGCAGCTTGTCCCGGGGGGGGGAGACCCAGTACTTC.

This CDR3 reads CASSLGTGGLSNYGYTF. The CDR3 DNA follows: TGTGCCAGCAGCTTGGGGACAGGGGGGTTGTCGAACTATGGCTACACCTTC. V is TRBV5-6 and J is TRBJ1-2; 10 nucleotides agree with TRBD1. The CDR3 is 17 amino acids. From germline, CDR1 is SGHDT and CDR2 YYEEEE. V was clipped by 0 bases and J by 2 bases; unmatched bases: 7.

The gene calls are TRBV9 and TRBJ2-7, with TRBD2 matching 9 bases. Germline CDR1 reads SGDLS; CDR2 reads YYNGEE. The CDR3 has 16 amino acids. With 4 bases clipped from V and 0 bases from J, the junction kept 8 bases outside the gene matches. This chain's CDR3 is CASSPGTSRSSYEQYF. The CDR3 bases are TGTGCCAGCAGCCCGGGGACTAGCCGTAGCTCCTACGAGCAGTACTTC.

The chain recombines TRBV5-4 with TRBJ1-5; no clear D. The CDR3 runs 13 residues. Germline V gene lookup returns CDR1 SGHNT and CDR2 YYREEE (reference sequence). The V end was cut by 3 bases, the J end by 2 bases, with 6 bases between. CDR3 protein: CASSWQGNQPQHF. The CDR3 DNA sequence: TGTGCCAGCAGCTGGCAGGGCAATCAGCCCCAGCATTTT.

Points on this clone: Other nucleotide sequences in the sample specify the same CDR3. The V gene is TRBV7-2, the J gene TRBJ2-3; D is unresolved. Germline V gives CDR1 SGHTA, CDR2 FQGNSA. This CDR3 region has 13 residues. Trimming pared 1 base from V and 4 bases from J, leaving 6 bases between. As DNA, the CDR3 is TGTGCCAGCAGCTTAGTCAGCGCAGATACGCAGTATTTT. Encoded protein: CASSLVSADTQYF.